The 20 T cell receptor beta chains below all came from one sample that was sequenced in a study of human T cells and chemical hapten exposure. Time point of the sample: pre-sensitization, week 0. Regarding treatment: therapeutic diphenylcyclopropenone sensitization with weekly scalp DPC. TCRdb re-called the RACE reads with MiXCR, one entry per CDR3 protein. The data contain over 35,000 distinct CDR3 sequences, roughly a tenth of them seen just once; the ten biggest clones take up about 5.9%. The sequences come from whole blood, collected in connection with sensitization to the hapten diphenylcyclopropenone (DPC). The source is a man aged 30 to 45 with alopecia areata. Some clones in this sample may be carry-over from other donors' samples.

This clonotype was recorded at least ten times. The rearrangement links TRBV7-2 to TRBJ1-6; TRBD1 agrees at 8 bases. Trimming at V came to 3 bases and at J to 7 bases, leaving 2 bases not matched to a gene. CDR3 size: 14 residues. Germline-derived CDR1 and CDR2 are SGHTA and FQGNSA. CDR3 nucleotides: TGTGCCAGCAGCTTGACAGGGGAGAATTCACCCCTCCACTTT. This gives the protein CASSLTGENSPLHF. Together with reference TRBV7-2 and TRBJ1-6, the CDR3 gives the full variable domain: GAGVSQSPSNKVTEKGKDVELRCDPISGHTALYWYRQSLGQGLEFLIYFQGNSAPDKSGLPSDRFSAERTGGSVSTLTIQRTQQEDSAVYLCASSLTGENSPLHFGNGTRLTVT.

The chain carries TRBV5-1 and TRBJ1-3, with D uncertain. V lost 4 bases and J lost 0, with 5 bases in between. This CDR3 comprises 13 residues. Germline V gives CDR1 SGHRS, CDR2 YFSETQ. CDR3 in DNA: TGCGCCAGCAGCGGACTCTCTGGAAACACCATATATTTT. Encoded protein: CASSGLSGNTIYF.

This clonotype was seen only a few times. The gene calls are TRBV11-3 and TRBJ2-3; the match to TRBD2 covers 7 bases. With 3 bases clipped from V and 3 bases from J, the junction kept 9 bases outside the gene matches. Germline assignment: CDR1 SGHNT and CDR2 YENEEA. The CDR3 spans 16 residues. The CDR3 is CASSFPSGTPTDTQYF. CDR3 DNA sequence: TGTGCCAGCAGCTTCCCCAGCGGGACTCCTACAGATACGCAGTATTTT.

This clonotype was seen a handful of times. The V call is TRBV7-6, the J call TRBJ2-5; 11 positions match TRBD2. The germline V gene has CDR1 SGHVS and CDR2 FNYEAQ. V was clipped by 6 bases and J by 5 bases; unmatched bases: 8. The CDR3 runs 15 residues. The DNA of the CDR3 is TGTGCCAGCAGGGTTAGCGGGGGGGCTTTCGAGACCCAGTACTTC. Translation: CASRVSGGAFETQYF.

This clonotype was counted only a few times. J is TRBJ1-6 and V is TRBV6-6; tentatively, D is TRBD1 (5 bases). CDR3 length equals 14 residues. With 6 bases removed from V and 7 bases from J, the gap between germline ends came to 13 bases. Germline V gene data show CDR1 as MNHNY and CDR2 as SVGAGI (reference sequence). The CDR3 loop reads CASRETETNSPLHF. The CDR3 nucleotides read TGTGCCAGCAGAGAGACAGAGACAAATTCACCCCTCCACTTT.

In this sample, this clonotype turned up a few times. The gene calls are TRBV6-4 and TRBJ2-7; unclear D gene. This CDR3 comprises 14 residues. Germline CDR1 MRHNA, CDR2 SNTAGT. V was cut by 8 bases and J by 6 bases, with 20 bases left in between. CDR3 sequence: CASPTPNSIREQYV. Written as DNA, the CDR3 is TGTGCCAGCCCGACCCCCAATTCAATCCGCGAGCAGTACGTC.

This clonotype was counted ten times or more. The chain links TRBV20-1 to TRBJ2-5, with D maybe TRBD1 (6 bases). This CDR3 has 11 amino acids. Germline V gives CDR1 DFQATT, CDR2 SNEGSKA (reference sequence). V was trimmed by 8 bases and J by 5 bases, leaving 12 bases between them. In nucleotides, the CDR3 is TGCAGTTCCCAGAGGGGGGAGACCCAGTACTTC. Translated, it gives CSSQRGETQYF.

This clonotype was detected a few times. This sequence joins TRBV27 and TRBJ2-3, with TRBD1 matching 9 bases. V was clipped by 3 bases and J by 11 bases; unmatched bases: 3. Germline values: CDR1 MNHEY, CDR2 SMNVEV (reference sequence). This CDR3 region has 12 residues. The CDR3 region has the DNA TGTGCCAGCAGTTTGCAGGGACAGGGGCAGTATTTT. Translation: CASSLQGQGQYF.

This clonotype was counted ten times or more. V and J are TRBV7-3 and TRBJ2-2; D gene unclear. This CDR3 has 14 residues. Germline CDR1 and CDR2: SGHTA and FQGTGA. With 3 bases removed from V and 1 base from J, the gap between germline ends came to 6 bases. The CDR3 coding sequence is TGTGCCAGCAGCTTCTCAGTGAACACCGGGGAGCTGTTTTTT. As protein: CASSFSVNTGELFF.

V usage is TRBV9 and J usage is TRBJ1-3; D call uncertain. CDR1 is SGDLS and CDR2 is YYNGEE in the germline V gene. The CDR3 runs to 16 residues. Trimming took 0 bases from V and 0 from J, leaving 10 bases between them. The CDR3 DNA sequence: TGTGCCAGCAGCGTAGACAGTCTTTACTCTGGAAACACCATATATTTT. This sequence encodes CASSVDSLYSGNTIYF.

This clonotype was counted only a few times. DNA for the CDR3: TGTGCCAGCAGCCCCCGGGGGCTAAGCCGGGAGGAGACCCAGTACTTC. This codes for CASSPRGLSREETQYF. The genes are TRBV13 and TRBJ2-5, with D perhaps TRBD1 or TRBD2 (6 bases each). Germline lookup yields CDR1 PRHDT and CDR2 FYEKMQ (reference sequence). Trimming pared 5 bases from V and 5 bases from J, leaving 21 bases between. This CDR3 comprises 16 residues. The full variable domain, rest sourced from reference TRBV13 and TRBJ2-5, is AAGVIQSPRHLIKEKRETATLKCYPIPRHDTVYWYQQGPGQDPQFLISFYEKMQSDKGSIPDRFSAQQFSDYHSELNMSSLELGDSALYFCASSPRGLSREETQYFGPGTRLLVL.

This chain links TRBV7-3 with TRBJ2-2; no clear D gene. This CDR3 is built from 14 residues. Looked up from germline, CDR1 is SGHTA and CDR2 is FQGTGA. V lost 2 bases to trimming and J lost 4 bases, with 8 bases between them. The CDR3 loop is CASSLVDGTGELFF. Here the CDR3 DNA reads TGTGCCAGCAGCTTAGTGGACGGCACCGGGGAGCTGTTTTTT.

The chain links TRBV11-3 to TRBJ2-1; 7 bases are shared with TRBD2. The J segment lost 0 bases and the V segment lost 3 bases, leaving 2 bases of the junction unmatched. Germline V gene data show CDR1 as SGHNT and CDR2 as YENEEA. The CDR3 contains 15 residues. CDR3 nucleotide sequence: TGTGCCAGCAGCTTGGGGGGGATCTCCTACAATGAGCAGTTCTTC. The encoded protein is CASSLGGISYNEQFF.

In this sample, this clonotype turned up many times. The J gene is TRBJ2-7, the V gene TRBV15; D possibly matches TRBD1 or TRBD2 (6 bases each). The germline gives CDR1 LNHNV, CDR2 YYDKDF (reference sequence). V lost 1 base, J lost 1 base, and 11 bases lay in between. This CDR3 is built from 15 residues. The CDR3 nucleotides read TGTGCCACCAGCAGAGTCCCGGGGGCATCCTACGAGCAGTACTTC. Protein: CATSRVPGASYEQYF.

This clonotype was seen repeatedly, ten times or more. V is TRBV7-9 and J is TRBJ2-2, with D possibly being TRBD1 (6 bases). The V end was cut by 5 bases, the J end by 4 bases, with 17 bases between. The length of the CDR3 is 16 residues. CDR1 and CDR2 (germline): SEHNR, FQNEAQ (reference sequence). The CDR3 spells CASSPGKTGPTGELFF. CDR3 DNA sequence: TGTGCCAGCAGCCCGGGGAAAACAGGGCCCACCGGGGAGCTGTTTTTT.

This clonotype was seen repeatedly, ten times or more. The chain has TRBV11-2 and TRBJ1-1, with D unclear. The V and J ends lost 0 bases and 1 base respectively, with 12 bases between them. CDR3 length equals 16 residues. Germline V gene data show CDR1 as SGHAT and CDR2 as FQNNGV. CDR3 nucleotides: TGTGCCAGCAGCTTAGATCACCGTTCGACGAACACTGAAGCTTTCTTT. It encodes CASSLDHRSTNTEAFF.

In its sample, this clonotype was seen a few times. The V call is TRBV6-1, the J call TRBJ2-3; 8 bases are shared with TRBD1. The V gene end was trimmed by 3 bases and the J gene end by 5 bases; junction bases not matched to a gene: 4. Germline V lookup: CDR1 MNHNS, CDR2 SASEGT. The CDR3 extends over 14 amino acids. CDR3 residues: CASSEGQDLDTQYF. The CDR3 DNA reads TGTGCCAGCAGTGAGGGACAGGACCTAGATACGCAGTATTTT.

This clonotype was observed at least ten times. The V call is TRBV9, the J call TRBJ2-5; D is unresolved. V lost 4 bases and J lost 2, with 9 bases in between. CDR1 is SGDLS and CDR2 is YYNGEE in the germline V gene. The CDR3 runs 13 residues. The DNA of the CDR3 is TGTGCCAGCAGCTGGCAGGATCAAGAGACCCAGTACTTC. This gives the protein CASSWQDQETQYF.

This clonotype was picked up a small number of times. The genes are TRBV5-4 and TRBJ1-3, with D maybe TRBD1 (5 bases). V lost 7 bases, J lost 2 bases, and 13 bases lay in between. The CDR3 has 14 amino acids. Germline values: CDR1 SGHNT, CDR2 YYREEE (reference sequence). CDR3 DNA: TGTGCCAGCTTTAACAGGACCCCTGGAAACACCATATATTTT. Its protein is CASFNRTPGNTIYF. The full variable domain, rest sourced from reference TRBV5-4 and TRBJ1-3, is ETGVTQSPTHLIKTRGQQVTLRCSSQSGHNTVSWYQQALGQGPQFIFQYYREEENGRGNFPPRFSGLQFPNYSSELNVNALELDDSALYLCASFNRTPGNTIYFGEGSWLTVV.

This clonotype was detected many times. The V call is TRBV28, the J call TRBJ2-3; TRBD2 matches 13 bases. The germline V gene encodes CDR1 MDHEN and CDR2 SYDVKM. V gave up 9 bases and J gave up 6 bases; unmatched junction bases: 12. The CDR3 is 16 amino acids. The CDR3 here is CASSRTSGSWADTQYF. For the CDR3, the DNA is TGTGCCAGTAGTAGGACTAGCGGGAGTTGGGCTGATACGCAGTATTTT.